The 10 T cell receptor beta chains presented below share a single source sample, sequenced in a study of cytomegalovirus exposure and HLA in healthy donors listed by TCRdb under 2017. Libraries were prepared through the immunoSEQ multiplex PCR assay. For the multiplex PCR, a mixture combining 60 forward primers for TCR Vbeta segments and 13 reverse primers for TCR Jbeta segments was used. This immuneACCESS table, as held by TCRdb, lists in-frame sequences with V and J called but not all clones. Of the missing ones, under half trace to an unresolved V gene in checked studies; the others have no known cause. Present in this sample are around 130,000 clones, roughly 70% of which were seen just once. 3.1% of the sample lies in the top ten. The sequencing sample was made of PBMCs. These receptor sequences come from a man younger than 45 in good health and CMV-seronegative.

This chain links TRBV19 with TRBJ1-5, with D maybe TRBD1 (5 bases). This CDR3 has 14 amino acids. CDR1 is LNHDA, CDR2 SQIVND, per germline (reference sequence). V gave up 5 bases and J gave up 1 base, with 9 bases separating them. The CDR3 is CASSDPGSNQPQHF. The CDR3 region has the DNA TGTGCCAGTAGTGACCCAGGGAGCAATCAGCCCCAGCATTTT.

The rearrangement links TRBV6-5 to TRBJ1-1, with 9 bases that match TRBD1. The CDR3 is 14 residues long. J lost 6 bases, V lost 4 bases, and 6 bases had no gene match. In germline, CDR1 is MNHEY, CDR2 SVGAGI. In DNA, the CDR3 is TGTGCCAGCAGTTGGACAGGGGAAGGGCCTGAAGCTTTCTTT. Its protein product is CASSWTGEGPEAFF.

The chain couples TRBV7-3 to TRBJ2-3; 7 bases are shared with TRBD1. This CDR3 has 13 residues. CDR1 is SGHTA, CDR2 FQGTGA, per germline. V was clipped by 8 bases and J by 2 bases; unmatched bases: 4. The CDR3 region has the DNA TGTGCCAGCCGGGACAGAAACACAGATACGCAGTATTTT. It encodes CASRDRNTDTQYF.

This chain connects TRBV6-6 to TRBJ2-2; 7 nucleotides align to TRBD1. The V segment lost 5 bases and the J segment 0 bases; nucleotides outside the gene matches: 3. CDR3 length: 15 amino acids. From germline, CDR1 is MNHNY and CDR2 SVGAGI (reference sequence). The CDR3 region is CASSPGTANTGELFF. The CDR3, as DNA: TGTGCCAGCAGTCCTGGGACAGCGAACACCGGGGAGCTGTTTTTT.

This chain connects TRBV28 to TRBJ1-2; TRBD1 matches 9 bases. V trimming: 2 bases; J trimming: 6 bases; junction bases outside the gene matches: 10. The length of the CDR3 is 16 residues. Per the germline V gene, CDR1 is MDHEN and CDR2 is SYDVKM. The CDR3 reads CASSLEGTGTLDGYTF. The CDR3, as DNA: TGTGCCAGCAGTTTAGAAGGGACAGGGACCTTAGATGGCTACACCTTC.

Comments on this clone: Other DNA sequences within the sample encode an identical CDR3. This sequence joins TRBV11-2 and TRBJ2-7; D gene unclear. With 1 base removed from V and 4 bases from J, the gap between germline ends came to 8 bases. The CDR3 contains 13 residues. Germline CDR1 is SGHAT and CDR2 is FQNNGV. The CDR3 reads CASSLGLTYEQYF. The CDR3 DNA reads TGTGCCAGCAGCTTAGGGCTGACATACGAGCAGTACTTC. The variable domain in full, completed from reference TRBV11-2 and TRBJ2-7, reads EAGVAQSPRYKIIEKRQSVAFWCNPISGHATLYWYQQILGQGPKLLIQFQNNGVVDDSQLPKDRFSAERLKGVDSTLKIQPAKLEDSAVYLCASSLGLTYEQYFGPGTRLTVT.

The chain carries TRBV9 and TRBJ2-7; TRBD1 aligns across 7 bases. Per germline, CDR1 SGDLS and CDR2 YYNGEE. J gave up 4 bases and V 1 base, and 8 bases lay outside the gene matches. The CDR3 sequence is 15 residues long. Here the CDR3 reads CASSVTGTAIYEQYF. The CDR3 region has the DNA TGTGCCAGCAGCGTAACCGGGACAGCGATATACGAGCAGTACTTC. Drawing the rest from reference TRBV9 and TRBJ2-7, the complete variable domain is DSGVTQTPKHLITATGQRVTLRCSPRSGDLSVYWYQQSLDQGLQFLIQYYNGEERAKGNILERFSAQQFPDLHSELNLSSLELGDSALYFCASSVTGTAIYEQYFGPGTRLTVT.

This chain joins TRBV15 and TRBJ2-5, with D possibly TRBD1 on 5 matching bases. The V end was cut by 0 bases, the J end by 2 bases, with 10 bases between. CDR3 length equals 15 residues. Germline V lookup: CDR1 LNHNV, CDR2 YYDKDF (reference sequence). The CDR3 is CATSRDRASQETQYF. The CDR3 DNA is TGTGCCACCAGCAGAGACAGGGCGTCACAAGAGACCCAGTACTTC.

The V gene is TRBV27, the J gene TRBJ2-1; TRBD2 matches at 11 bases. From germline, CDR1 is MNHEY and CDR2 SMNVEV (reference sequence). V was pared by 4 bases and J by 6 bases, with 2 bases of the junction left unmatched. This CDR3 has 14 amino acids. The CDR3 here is CASSYGTSGNEQFF. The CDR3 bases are TGTGCCAGCAGTTACGGGACTAGCGGCAATGAGCAGTTCTTC.

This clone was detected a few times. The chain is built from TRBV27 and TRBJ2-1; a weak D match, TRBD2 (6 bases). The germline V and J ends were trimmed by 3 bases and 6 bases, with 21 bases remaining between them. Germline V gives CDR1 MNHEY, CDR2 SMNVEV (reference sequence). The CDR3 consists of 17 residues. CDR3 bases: TGTGCCAGCAGTTTGAGGATTAGCGGTAGCCCTGGCAATGAGCAGTTCTTC. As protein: CASSLRISGSPGNEQFF.